Listed here is a single T cell receptor (beta chain). This sample stems from a study of blood T cell repertoires in COVID-19. Germline CDR1 is MDHEN and CDR2 is SYDVKM. This CDR3 is built from 13 residues. Trimming removed 6 bases from V and 7 bases from J, with 13 bases in between. Sequencing was performed with immunoSEQ multiplex PCR; in TCRdb, only in-frame clones are kept and a portion is missing. The table has about 23,000 clones, 85% to 95% seen once; the top ten hold under 4.5%. The specimen was peripheral blood. This receptor was taken from a woman between 45 and 60 years old with active COVID-19. The genes are TRBV28 and TRBJ1-5, with a weak D call TRBD1 (6 bases). The CDR3 protein is CASRSTGLQPQHF. The CDR3 nucleotides are TGTGCCAGCAGAAGTACAGGGCTCCAGCCCCAGCATTTT.